Listed here are 14 T cell receptor beta chains from one sample, sequenced in a study of cytomegalovirus exposure and HLA in healthy donors. The PCR contained 60 Vbeta and 13 Jbeta primers. Assay: immunoSEQ multiplex PCR; the TCRdb copy retains only in-frame clones and omits some. The table shows roughly 43,000 clones, with 77% occurring only once. Sequenced sample: PBMCs. All receptors derive from a man younger than 45 in good health and CMV-seronegative.

This sequence joins TRBV7-9 and TRBJ1-2, with 7 nucleotides matching TRBD1. CDR3 length: 15 residues. Germline assignment: CDR1 SEHNR and CDR2 FQNEAQ (reference sequence). V was pared by 6 bases and J by 4 bases, with 11 bases of the junction left unmatched. This chain's CDR3 is CASSHSGTVRYGYTF. The CDR3 coding sequence is TGTGCCAGCAGTCATTCCGGGACAGTTCGCTATGGCTACACCTTC.

The chain employs TRBV6-4 and TRBJ2-2; unclear D gene. With 4 bases removed from V and 1 base from J, the gap between germline ends came to 10 bases. The CDR3 extends over 15 amino acids. Per germline, CDR1 MRHNA and CDR2 SNTAGT. The CDR3 sequence is CASSAGQLNTGELFF. CDR3 DNA sequence: TGTGCCAGCAGTGCAGGCCAATTGAACACCGGGGAGCTGTTTTTT.

This clone was observed a few times. The CDR3 nucleotides read TGTGCCAGCACCCCCCCGGGGCTGGGGGCCTACGAGCAGTACTTC. This codes for CASTPPGLGAYEQYF. The rearrangement joins TRBV7-2 to TRBJ2-5, with D perhaps given as TRBD1 or TRBD2 (5 bases each). The J call may be wrong; the DNA end is better matched by TRBJ2-7. Per the germline V gene, CDR1 is SGHTA and CDR2 is FQGNSA. The CDR3 has 15 residues.

The chain has TRBV6-5 and TRBJ2-5, with D possibly matching TRBD2 (6 bases). V gave up 0 bases and J gave up 1 base, with 6 bases separating them. CDR3 length equals 14 residues. Germline V gene sequence: CDR1 MNHEY, CDR2 SVGAGI. The CDR3 DNA reads as TGTGCCAGCAGTTACTCACTAGCCCAAGAGACCCAGTACTTC. Protein sequence: CASSYSLAQETQYF.

This clone was detected only a few times. This chain connects TRBV5-4 to TRBJ2-5; 12 bases line up with TRBD2. Losses at the gene ends were 3 bases for V and 4 bases for J; bases not matched to a gene: 7. There are 16 residues in the CDR3. Germline CDR1 SGHNT, CDR2 YYREEE (reference sequence). CDR3 in amino acids: CASSYQGLAGAETQYF. The CDR3 bases are TGTGCCAGCAGCTACCAGGGACTAGCGGGTGCAGAGACCCAGTACTTC.

V and J are TRBV4-3 and TRBJ2-7; D ambiguous. Trimming left V 0 bases short and J 3 bases short, with 12 bases between. The germline CDR1 and CDR2 sequences are LGHNA and YSLEER. The CDR3 length is 15 residues. CDR3 nucleotides: TGCGCCAGCAGCCAAGACTCCCCTGGAGACTACGAGCAGTACTTC. This codes for CASSQDSPGDYEQYF.

In this sample, this clone turned up once. This chain uses TRBV4-1 with TRBJ2-6, with 9 bases aligning to TRBD1. This CDR3 spans 18 amino acids. Germline trimming cut 6 bases from V and 4 bases from J; bases unmatched to any gene: 13. In germline, CDR1 is MGHRA, CDR2 YSYEKL. The CDR3 loop reads CASSRTRTGASGANVLTF. Here the CDR3 DNA reads TGCGCCAGCAGTCGAACCCGGACAGGGGCTTCAGGGGCCAACGTCCTGACTTTC.

The rearrangement links TRBV5-1 to TRBJ2-7; TRBD1 aligns across 9 bases. V shed 6 bases and J 7 bases; nucleotides not matched to a gene: 11. This CDR3 comprises 14 residues. Germline loops: CDR1 SGHRS, CDR2 YFSETQ. The CDR3 sequence is CASNLGTGSWEQYF. The CDR3, as DNA: TGCGCCAGCAACTTAGGGACAGGGTCTTGGGAGCAGTACTTC. The whole variable domain, filled in from reference TRBV5-1 and TRBJ2-7, reads KAGVTQTPRYLIKTRGQQVTLSCSPISGHRSVSWYQQTPGQGLQFLFEYFSETQRNKGNFPGRFSGRQFSNSRSEMNVSTLELGDSALYLCASNLGTGSWEQYFGPGTRLTVT.

This sequence joins TRBV5-5 and TRBJ2-3; 7 nucleotides agree with TRBD2. The CDR3 sequence is 16 residues long. From germline, CDR1 is SGHKS and CDR2 YYEKEE (reference sequence). Trimming cost V 4 bases and J 6 bases; bases outside gene matches: 14. CDR3 coding DNA: TGTGCCAGCAGCCCCATACTAAGGGGAGGGTGGGATACGCAGTATTTT. Translating gives CASSPILRGGWDTQYF.

This clone was observed a few times. The chain joins TRBV23-1 to TRBJ2-6, with TRBD1 identical over 9 bases. TRBV23-1 is placed among ORFs of uncertain function. V gave up 8 bases and J gave up 0 bases; unmatched junction bases: 8. The CDR3 is made up of 17 amino acids. Written as DNA, the CDR3 is TGCGCCAGCTTTTGCGGACAGGGGATCTCTGGGGCCAACGTCCTGACTTTC. Translating it yields CASFCGQGISGANVLTF.

The genes are TRBV5-4 and TRBJ2-3; 9 bases are a match to TRBD2. V was clipped by 5 bases and J by 6 bases; unmatched bases: 10. The CDR3 length is 15 residues. Germline loops: CDR1 SGHNT, CDR2 YYREEE (reference sequence). DNA of the CDR3: TGTGCCAGCAGATCTCATAGACTAGCGGTCGATACGCAGTATTTT. Protein sequence: CASRSHRLAVDTQYF. The whole variable domain, remainder taken from reference TRBV5-4 and TRBJ2-3, is ETGVTQSPTHLIKTRGQQVTLRCSSQSGHNTVSWYQQALGQGPQFIFQYYREEENGRGNFPPRFSGLQFPNYSSELNVNALELDDSALYLCASRSHRLAVDTQYFGPGTRLTVL.

This clone was seen only a few times. The genes are TRBV25-1 and TRBJ2-6; no definite D call. The CDR3 loop spans 14 amino acids. Germline-derived CDR1 and CDR2 are MGHDK and SYGVNS. V was pared by 3 bases and J by 0 bases, with 3 bases between. CDR3 sequence reads: CASSDSSGANVLTF. The DNA of the CDR3 is TGTGCCAGCAGTGACAGCTCTGGGGCCAACGTCCTGACTTTC.

V usage is TRBV5-8 and J usage is TRBJ1-5; D might be TRBD1 (6 bases). CDR1 is SGHTS and CDR2 is YDEGEE in the germline V gene. V lost 1 base and J 4 bases, leaving 9 bases between the germline ends. The CDR3 runs to 14 residues. The CDR3: CASSLRQGNQPQHF. For the CDR3, the DNA is TGTGCCAGCAGCTTGAGGCAGGGGAATCAGCCCCAGCATTTT.

The chain carries TRBV7-2 and TRBJ2-1, with 7 positions matching TRBD1. Germline CDR1 and CDR2: SGHTA and FQGNSA. J was trimmed by 10 bases and V by 4 bases; bases with no gene match: 7. The CDR3 contains 13 residues. The CDR3 reads CASSSQTGYEQFF. The CDR3, as DNA: TGTGCCAGCAGCTCCCAGACAGGGTACGAGCAGTTCTTC.